A single sample is the source of the 29 T cell receptor beta chains below, sequenced in a study of blood T cell repertoires in COVID-19. Assay: immunoSEQ multiplex PCR; the TCRdb copy retains only in-frame clones and omits some. The sample holds approximately 91,000 clones; about 80% are singletons and the top ten take 7%. The sequenced sample was peripheral blood. The receptors originated from a man aged 70 or older with acute or convalescent COVID-19.

Written as DNA, the CDR3 is TGTGCCAGCAGCCCGGGACAGGGGAACACTGAAGCTTTCTTT. It translates to CASSPGQGNTEAFF. The V call is TRBV2, the J call TRBJ1-1; 9 positions agree with TRBD1. V was pared by 6 bases and J by 1 base, with 3 bases of the junction left unmatched. The CDR3 length is 14 residues. Germline-derived CDR1 and CDR2 are SNHLY and FYNNEI.

The V call is TRBV6-5, the J call TRBJ1-3; 7 nucleotides line up with TRBD1. This CDR3 spans 16 amino acids. The V gene end was trimmed by 3 bases and the J gene end by 4 bases; junction bases not matched to a gene: 9. Germline CDR1 reads MNHEY; CDR2 reads SVGAGI. The CDR3 bases are TGTGCCAGCAGTTATGGGTCAGGGGGGAACGGAAACACCATATATTTT. The encoded protein is CASSYGSGGNGNTIYF.

The genes are TRBV6-5 and TRBJ2-6, with D perhaps matching TRBD1 (6 bases). V was cut by 6 bases and J by 4 bases, with 13 bases left in between. Per the germline V gene, CDR1 is MNHEY and CDR2 is SVGAGI. The length of the CDR3 is 15 residues. In DNA, the CDR3 is TGTGCCAGCAGATCTACAGGGTTCGGGGCCAACGTCCTGACTTTC. This codes for CASRSTGFGANVLTF.

The rearrangement uses TRBV7-2 and TRBJ1-1; D perhaps matches TRBD1 (6 bases). The CDR3 sequence is 12 residues long. Germline CDR1 and CDR2: SGHTA and FQGNSA. The V and J ends lost 4 bases and 10 bases respectively, with 13 bases between them. The CDR3 sequence: CASSYSRGRAFF. The CDR3 bases are TGTGCCAGCAGCTACAGCAGGGGCCGAGCTTTCTTT.

This clone was seen only a few times. This chain uses TRBV5-1 with TRBJ1-2; 8 positions agree with TRBD1. This CDR3 has 15 residues. Germline assignment: CDR1 SGHRS and CDR2 YFSETQ. Losses at the gene ends were 4 bases for V and 9 bases for J; bases not matched to a gene: 14. CDR3 region: CASSTDRVVDVSYTF. The CDR3 DNA sequence: TGCGCCAGCAGCACGGACAGGGTCGTAGACGTAAGCTACACCTTC.

J is TRBJ2-1 and V is TRBV2, with a possible D match to TRBD2 (6 bases). The CDR3 totals 12 residues. V gave up 8 bases and J gave up 3 bases, with 8 bases separating them. Germline loops: CDR1 SNHLY, CDR2 FYNNEI. This CDR3 is CASGLNYNEQFF. The CDR3 DNA reads TGTGCCAGCGGACTAAACTACAATGAGCAGTTCTTC.

This sequence joins TRBV5-1 and TRBJ2-7, with D tentatively TRBD2 (6 bases). The CDR3 has 14 amino acids. Deletions cut 8 bases from V and 0 bases from J, with 15 bases between. CDR1 is SGHRS and CDR2 is YFSETQ in the germline V gene. Here the CDR3 reads CASTRDSDSYEQYF. CDR3 DNA sequence: TGCGCCAGTACCAGGGACTCGGACTCCTACGAGCAGTACTTC.

A note on this clone: Distinct nucleotide sequences in the sample also encode this CDR3. This chain joins TRBV9 and TRBJ1-4, with 7 bases matching TRBD1. This CDR3 has 15 amino acids. The germline CDR1 and CDR2 sequences are SGDLS and YYNGEE. V was pared by 2 bases and J by 0 bases, with 1 base of the junction left unmatched. The CDR3, as DNA: TGTGCCAGCAGCGTGGGACAGTCAACTAATGAAAAACTGTTTTTT. It yields the protein CASSVGQSTNEKLFF.

This chain joins TRBV28 and TRBJ1-2, with D unclear. The CDR3 extends over 13 amino acids. Germline values: CDR1 MDHEN, CDR2 SYDVKM. V lost 5 bases and J lost 2, with 9 bases in between. CDR3 in amino acids: CASSPGLNYGYTF. For the CDR3, the DNA is TGTGCCAGCAGTCCCGGACTGAACTATGGCTACACCTTC.

The V call is TRBV7-8, the J call TRBJ1-2; D possibly corresponds to TRBD1 (6 bases). Deletions cut 6 bases from V and 4 bases from J, with 18 bases between. Germline values: CDR1 SGHVS, CDR2 FQNEAQ. The CDR3 consists of 15 residues. The CDR3 DNA follows: TGTGCCAGCAGTCAGGCAGGGGAGGGTATCTATGGCTACACCTTC. It is translated as CASSQAGEGIYGYTF.

The V and J genes are TRBV5-6 and TRBJ2-3; 11 bases match TRBD1. With V trimmed by 0 bases and J by 5 bases, 8 bases remained unmatched. This CDR3 is built from 17 residues. Germline CDR1 SGHDT, CDR2 YYEEEE. CDR3 residues: CASSLDGQGARVDTQYF. The CDR3 bases are TGTGCCAGCAGCTTGGATGGACAGGGGGCCCGTGTAGATACGCAGTATTTT.

The chain carries TRBV28 and TRBJ2-2, with TRBD2 as a possible D gene (6 bases). The CDR3 contains 15 residues. Trimming took 2 bases from V and 5 from J, leaving 12 bases between them. CDR1 and CDR2 (germline): MDHEN, SYDVKM. CDR3 protein: CASSLQVRGTGELFF. DNA of the CDR3: TGTGCCAGCAGTTTACAGGTCCGGGGGACCGGGGAGCTGTTTTTT.

This clone was found once. The chain recombines TRBV10-3 with TRBJ2-1; TRBD1 might be the D (5 bases). The ends were cut back, 2 bases at V and 7 bases at J, with 15 bases in the middle. CDR1 ENHRY and CDR2 SYGVKD come from the germline V gene. CDR3 size: 15 residues. The CDR3 spells CAISEGIRAGNEQFF. CDR3 sequence (DNA): TGTGCCATCAGTGAGGGGATCAGGGCTGGGAATGAGCAGTTCTTC.

The V call is TRBV7-3, the J call TRBJ2-1; 9 nucleotides align to TRBD1. CDR1 is SGHTA and CDR2 is FQGTGA in the germline V gene. V lost 5 bases, J lost 7 bases, and 9 bases stayed unmatched. This CDR3 has 15 residues. CDR3 protein: CASSATGGGGNEQFF. CDR3 bases: TGTGCCAGCAGCGCGACAGGGGGAGGTGGGAATGAGCAGTTCTTC.

This chain uses TRBV15 with TRBJ2-1; 10 bases align to TRBD2. Trimming cost V 1 base and J 9 bases; bases outside gene matches: 9. The CDR3 is made up of 16 amino acids. Per the germline V gene, CDR1 is LNHNV and CDR2 is YYDKDF (reference sequence). The CDR3 protein is CATSRGGLAGDGEQFF. CDR3 in DNA: TGTGCCACCAGCAGAGGAGGGCTAGCGGGAGATGGTGAGCAGTTCTTC.

The CDR3 protein is CASSLWGQGTSDTQYF. The CDR3 DNA follows: TGTGCCAGCAGTTTATGGGGACAGGGAACGTCAGATACGCAGTATTTT. The chain combines TRBV27 with TRBJ2-3, with 9 bases matching TRBD1. After removal of 1 base from V and 4 bases from J, the junction contained 6 bases not matched to a gene. The germline V gene has CDR1 MNHEY and CDR2 SMNVEV (reference sequence). CDR3 length equals 16 residues.

V and J are TRBV5-1 and TRBJ1-5, with 11 bases aligning to TRBD1. Losses at the gene ends were 4 bases for V and 7 bases for J; bases not matched to a gene: 4. The CDR3 contains 14 residues. CDR1 and CDR2 from the germline V gene are SGHRS and YFSETQ. CDR3 sequence: CASSRTGGLQPQHF. In DNA, the CDR3 is TGCGCCAGCAGCCGGACAGGGGGCCTACAGCCCCAGCATTTT.

The chain joins TRBV6-5 to TRBJ2-5; 9 bases match TRBD1. V dropped 2 bases and J dropped 4; count of bases not matched to a gene: 5. The germline CDR1 and CDR2 sequences are MNHEY and SVGAGI. CDR3 length: 15 residues. CDR3 sequence reads: CASSYRGQGRETQYF. The CDR3 DNA is TGTGCCAGCAGTTACCGAGGACAGGGGAGAGAGACCCAGTACTTC.

A single count supports this clone. The chain uses TRBV19 and TRBJ2-2, with unresolved D. Germline V gene lookup returns CDR1 LNHDA and CDR2 SQIVND (reference sequence). V was trimmed by 1 base and J by 3 bases, leaving 12 bases between them. This CDR3 is built from 16 residues. CDR3 sequence reads: CASSIGALTHTGELFF. The CDR3 nucleotides are TGTGCCAGTAGTATAGGAGCCCTAACGCACACCGGGGAGCTGTTTTTT. Based on the CDR3 plus reference TRBV19 and TRBJ2-2, the full variable domain is DGGITQSPKYLFRKEGQNVTLSCEQNLNHDAMYWYRQDPGQGLRLIYYSQIVNDFQKGDIAEGYSVSREKKESFPLTVTSAQKNPTAFYLCASSIGALTHTGELFFGEGSRLTVL.

The chain employs TRBV5-8 and TRBJ1-5, with unresolved D. V was trimmed by 2 bases and J by 3 bases, leaving 9 bases between them. The germline V gene has CDR1 SGHTS and CDR2 YDEGEE. CDR3 length: 14 amino acids. CDR3 nucleotide sequence: TGTGCCAGCAGCTTTAGACTCACCAATCAGCCCCAGCATTTT. Protein product: CASSFRLTNQPQHF.

Details on this clone: This specimen includes other DNA sequences encoding the same CDR3. V gene TRBV5-1 combines with J gene TRBJ2-5, with D maybe TRBD1 (6 bases). Germline V gene data show CDR1 as SGHRS and CDR2 as YFSETQ. This CDR3 region has 13 residues. With 2 bases removed from V and 4 bases from J, the gap between germline ends came to 9 bases. The CDR3 nucleotides read TGCGCCAGCAGCTTACAGGGATTAGAGACCCAGTACTTC. Its translation: CASSLQGLETQYF.

The chain uses TRBV7-2 and TRBJ1-2; 8 bases are a match to TRBD1. V was pared by 4 bases and J by 4 bases, with 8 bases of the junction left unmatched. CDR1 SGHTA and CDR2 FQGNSA come from the germline V gene. The CDR3 has 15 residues. The CDR3 reads CASSYGQGRTYGYTF. The CDR3 DNA reads as TGTGCCAGCAGCTACGGACAGGGAAGGACCTATGGCTACACCTTC.

This clone appeared a single time. This sequence joins TRBV5-6 and TRBJ2-3; D perhaps matches TRBD2 (5 bases). V was shortened by 1 base and J by 0 bases, with 9 bases between the two germline ends. The CDR3 runs to 15 residues. Per the germline V gene, CDR1 is SGHDT and CDR2 is YYEEEE. CDR3 amino acids: CASSLLAYSTDTQYF. Here the CDR3 DNA reads TGTGCCAGCAGCTTGCTAGCCTATAGCACAGATACGCAGTATTTT.

V gene TRBV6-5 combines with J gene TRBJ2-1; D possibly corresponds to TRBD1 (5 bases). The V and J ends lost 4 bases and 0 bases respectively, with 13 bases between them. This CDR3 is built from 16 residues. From germline, CDR1 is MNHEY and CDR2 SVGAGI. The CDR3 loop reads CASSFRQFTSYNEQFF. The CDR3 DNA sequence: TGTGCCAGCAGTTTCCGACAGTTTACCTCCTACAATGAGCAGTTCTTC.

J is TRBJ1-6 and V is TRBV9; no definite D call. V shed 3 bases and J shed 7 bases, with 8 bases lying between them. This CDR3 contains 13 residues. The germline V gene encodes CDR1 SGDLS and CDR2 YYNGEE. The CDR3 DNA is TGTGCCAGCAGCGCCGAGGGAAATTCACCCCTCCACTTT. It specifies CASSAEGNSPLHF.

The chain links TRBV6-6 to TRBJ1-5; no firm D call. CDR3 length: 12 amino acids. Per germline, CDR1 MNHNY and CDR2 SVGAGI (reference sequence). V was pared by 8 bases and J by 3 bases, with 8 bases between. The CDR3 nucleotides read TGTGCCAGCGGTGTGGCCAATCAGCCCCAGCATTTT. It yields the protein CASGVANQPQHF.

The chain couples TRBV29-1 to TRBJ1-1; 9 nucleotides align to TRBD1. The germline gives CDR1 SQVTM, CDR2 ANQGSEA. There are 12 residues in the CDR3. After removal of 6 bases from V and 4 bases from J, the junction contained 3 bases not matched to a gene. The DNA for the CDR3 is TGCAGCGTCGGACAGGGGACCACTGAAGCTTTCTTT. It encodes CSVGQGTTEAFF.

This chain connects TRBV27 to TRBJ2-1; 7 nucleotides line up with TRBD1. J gave up 9 bases and V 3 bases, and 11 bases lay outside the gene matches. Germline V gives CDR1 MNHEY, CDR2 SMNVEV (reference sequence). The CDR3 covers 15 residues. Here the CDR3 reads CASSLVAGGSGEQFF. As DNA, the CDR3 is TGTGCCAGCAGTTTGGTGGCAGGGGGTTCGGGTGAGCAGTTCTTC.

The rearrangement uses TRBV28 and TRBJ2-1; 13 nucleotides agree with TRBD2. J was trimmed by 2 bases and V by 5 bases; bases with no gene match: 6. Germline V gene data show CDR1 as MDHEN and CDR2 as SYDVKM. This CDR3 region has 17 residues. CDR3 bases: TGTGCCAGCAGTCGGACTAGCGGGAGTCCCGCCTACAATGAGCAGTTCTTC. Its translation: CASSRTSGSPAYNEQFF.